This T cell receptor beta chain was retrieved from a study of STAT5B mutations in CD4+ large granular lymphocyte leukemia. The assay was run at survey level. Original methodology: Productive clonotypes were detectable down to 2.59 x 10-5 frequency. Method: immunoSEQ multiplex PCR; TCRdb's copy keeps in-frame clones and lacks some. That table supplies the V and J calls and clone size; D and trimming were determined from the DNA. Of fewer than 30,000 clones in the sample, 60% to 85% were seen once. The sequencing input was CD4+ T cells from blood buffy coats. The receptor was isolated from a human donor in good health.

The DNA for the CDR3 is TGTGCCAGCAGGACCACGGCTAACTATGGCTACACCTTC. Residues: CASRTTANYGYTF. The genes are TRBV6-6 and TRBJ1-2; D is ambiguous. The V end was cut by 6 bases, the J end by 0 bases, with 8 bases between. This CDR3 contains 13 residues. CDR1 and CDR2 from the germline V gene are MNHNY and SVGAGI (reference sequence).